This entry lists 17 T cell receptor beta chains sequenced from one sample in a study of T cells after yellow fever vaccination (dated by TCRdb to 2018 to 2020). The library was prepared using 5' RACE. The run used an Illumina HiSeq 2500. Using fastp at Q25 and MiXCR, TCRdb reprocessed the public reads and kept productive beta chains. Rows matching on CDR3 protein sequence are summarized as one entry with the most common DNA and genes. A total of a few hundred thousand distinct CDR3 sequences appear in this sample, about 9.5% of them only once. The ten largest clones capture roughly 18% of the sample. Reading the label with the study, this specimen's treatment or condition is: live attenuated yellow fever vaccine strain. The sequenced sample was PBMCs, obtained on the day of the first yellow fever vaccination. The receptors originated from a man younger than 35 who received the YFV17D yellow fever vaccine.

This clonotype was counted ten times or more. The chain uses TRBV12-3 or TRBV12-4 and TRBJ1-1; D is perhaps TRBD1 (5 bases). The CDR3 has 13 residues. V lost 6 bases to trimming and J lost 3 bases, with 11 bases between them. This CDR3 reads CASSPGAYTEAFF. The CDR3 nucleotides are TGTGCCAGCAGCCCCGGGGCGTACACTGAAGCTTTCTTT.

This clonotype has a count of ten or more. The chain combines TRBV12-3 or TRBV12-4 with TRBJ2-7, with D unclear. The CDR3 runs to 13 residues. V was clipped by 6 bases and J by 5 bases, with 14 bases between them. CDR3 sequence (DNA): TGTGCCAGCAGCCCCATGGAAACCCACGAGCAGTACTTC. Amino acids: CASSPMETHEQYF.

This clonotype was found many times. The chain has TRBV20-1 and TRBJ2-5; no clear D gene. The V and J ends lost 6 bases and 4 bases respectively, with 9 bases between them. CDR1 is DFQATT, CDR2 SNEGSKA, per germline (reference sequence). This CDR3 has 11 amino acids. CDR3 in amino acids: CSAPNGETQYF. In DNA form, the CDR3 reads TGCAGTGCCCCAAACGGAGAGACCCAGTACTTC.

This clonotype showed up just a few times. The chain employs TRBV11-2 and TRBJ2-7; 9 nucleotides line up with TRBD1. The J segment lost 3 bases and the V segment lost 5 bases, leaving 17 bases of the junction unmatched. The CDR3 has 18 amino acids. The germline CDR1 and CDR2 sequences are SGHAT and FQNNGV. This chain's CDR3 is CASSPRMDMTGGGYEQYF. The CDR3 coding sequence is TGTGCCAGCAGCCCTAGGATGGACATGACAGGGGGTGGCTACGAGCAGTACTTC.

The V gene is TRBV7-3, the J gene TRBJ2-7; 7 bases are shared with TRBD1. CDR1 and CDR2 (germline): SGHTA, FQGTGA. V was clipped by 3 bases and J by 4 bases; unmatched bases: 9. The CDR3 covers 15 residues. The CDR3 DNA sequence: TGTGCCAGCAGCTTGGGCACAGGGGTCGGGTACGAGCAGTACTTC. Protein sequence: CASSLGTGVGYEQYF.

This clonotype was detected only a few times. CDR3: CASSSTGTQNSPLHF. As DNA, the CDR3 is TGTGCCAGCAGTTCCACCGGGACCCAAAATTCACCCCTCCACTTT. The V and J genes are TRBV6-5 and TRBJ1-6, with a weak D call TRBD1 (5 bases). This CDR3 is 15 amino acids long. The ends were cut back, 4 bases at V and 7 bases at J, with 14 bases in the middle. Looked up from germline, CDR1 is MNHEY and CDR2 is SVGAGI.

This clonotype was seen repeatedly, ten times or more. V and J are TRBV3-1 and TRBJ1-1; D uncertain. V lost 3 bases to trimming and J lost 1 base, with 15 bases between them. The CDR3 is made up of 16 amino acids. Per the germline V gene, CDR1 is LGHDT and CDR2 is YNNKEL (reference sequence). The CDR3 loop reads CASSHGRTGQNTEAFF. CDR3 coding DNA: TGTGCCAGCAGCCATGGAAGGACGGGTCAGAACACTGAAGCTTTCTTT.

For this clonotype: The junction differs from germline at one of its ends, possibly a read error. The chain employs TRBV20-1 and TRBJ1-5; D remains ambiguous. This CDR3 is built from 16 residues. Germline V gene sequence: CDR1 DFQATT, CDR2 SNEGSKA (reference sequence). In DNA, the CDR3 is TGCTGTGCTAGAGATACGATGGGGAGGAGTAGTCAGCCCCAGCATTTT. This codes for CCARDTMGRSSQPQHF.

A remark on this clonotype: The junction does not match germline at one end; this may be a read error. The V gene is TRBV4-3, the J gene TRBJ1-4; TRBD1 matches 7 bases. This CDR3 comprises 17 residues. Looked up from germline, CDR1 is LGHNA and CDR2 is YSLEER. CDR3 DNA: TGCGCCAGCAGCCAAAATCGACAGGGTGTTGCGGATGAAAAACGGTTTTTT. Translating gives CASSQNRQGVADEKRFF.

The chain combines TRBV19 with TRBJ1-4; no clear D. This CDR3 has 13 amino acids. Trimming pared 5 bases from V and 8 bases from J, leaving 12 bases between. CDR1 LNHDA and CDR2 SQIVND come from the germline V gene (reference sequence). This CDR3 reads CASSGGSGEKLFF. In DNA form, the CDR3 reads TGTGCCAGTAGTGGCGGATCCGGGGAAAAACTGTTTTTT.

This clonotype was found a few times. This sequence joins TRBV7-9 and TRBJ2-1; weak D call: TRBD2 (6 bases). Germline CDR1 is SEHNR and CDR2 is FQNEAQ (reference sequence). V was shortened by 5 bases and J by 2 bases, with 7 bases between the two germline ends. The CDR3 has 13 residues. CDR3 nucleotides: TGTGCCAGCAGCGGGGGGACCTACAATGAGCAGTTCTTC. Encoded protein: CASSGGTYNEQFF.

This clonotype showed up many times. This rearrangement joins TRBV20-1 to TRBJ2-3, with 8 bases matching TRBD2. The CDR3 contains 15 residues. Germline CDR1 reads DFQATT; CDR2 reads SNEGSKA (reference sequence). J lost 1 base, V lost 5 bases, and 8 bases had no gene match. The CDR3 here is CSAPRRGAGTDTQYF. As DNA, the CDR3 is TGCAGTGCTCCCCGGCGGGGGGCCGGCACAGATACGCAGTATTTT.

This clonotype was seen more than once but under ten times. J is TRBJ2-2 and V is TRBV5-6; D gene unclear. This CDR3 has 16 amino acids. Trimming cost V 3 bases and J 5 bases, with 17 bases left between them. Germline assignment: CDR1 SGHDT and CDR2 YYEEEE. This chain's CDR3 is CASSSRSRAWTGELFF. The CDR3 DNA is TGTGCCAGCAGCTCCAGGTCAAGGGCTTGGACCGGGGAGCTGTTTTTT.

The chain uses TRBV5-4 and TRBJ2-1, with 9 bases aligning to TRBD2. V lost 10 bases and J lost 5; bases outside the gene matches: 7. There are 13 residues in the CDR3. From germline, CDR1 is SGHNT and CDR2 YYREEE (reference sequence). The CDR3 region is CAGGGGTNNEQFF. For the CDR3, the DNA is TGTGCCGGCGGGGGGGGGACGAACAATGAGCAGTTCTTC.

There are a few counts of this clonotype. The V call is TRBV11-2, the J call TRBJ1-2; 10 nucleotides line up with TRBD1. The CDR3 is 13 residues long. The V segment lost 6 bases and the J segment 6 bases; nucleotides outside the gene matches: 4. Germline V gene sequence: CDR1 SGHAT, CDR2 FQNNGV. CDR3 sequence: CASRGQGQDGYTF. CDR3 nucleotides: TGTGCCAGCAGGGGACAGGGGCAGGATGGCTACACCTTC. Filled out from reference TRBV11-2 and TRBJ1-2, the complete variable domain reads EAGVAQSPRYKIIEKRQSVAFWCNPISGHATLYWYQQILGQGPKLLIQFQNNGVVDDSQLPKDRFSAERLKGVDSTLKIQPAKLEDSAVYLCASRGQGQDGYTFGSGTRLTVV.

In this sample, this clonotype turned up a few times. The junction departs from germline at one end; a sequencing error may be responsible. V usage is TRBV7-3 and J usage is TRBJ1-1, with unresolved D. Per germline, CDR1 SGHTA and CDR2 FQGTGA. CDR3 length equals 13 residues. CDR3 residues: CASSVTVATEAFF. The CDR3 nucleotides read TGTGCCAGCAGCGTAACAGTTGCCACTGAAGCTTTCTTT.

This clonotype was seen a handful of times. This rearrangement joins TRBV27 to TRBJ2-1, with D unclear. V was pared by 3 bases and J by 1 base, with 4 bases between. Germline CDR1 MNHEY, CDR2 SMNVEV (reference sequence). The CDR3 totals 13 residues. This CDR3 is CASSFFSYNEQFF. The CDR3, as DNA: TGTGCCAGCAGTTTTTTTTCCTACAATGAGCAGTTCTTC.